A single sample gave rise to the 32 T cell receptor beta chains below, sequenced in a study of T-cell reconstitution after alpha-beta-depleted transplantation in children. Unique molecular identifiers were incorporated when the TCRbeta library was constructed. TCRdb re-called the PCR reads with MiXCR, one entry per CDR3 protein. In the table there are about 410,000 distinct CDR3 sequences, 20% of which are singletons. The starting material was PBMCs from the stem cell graft donor, obtained from the stem cell graft. The source of these receptors is a human donor who donated a stem cell graft to a child with acute myeloid leukemia.

The rearrangement joins TRBV24-1 to TRBJ2-2; D call uncertain. Trimming took off 5 bases at V and 2 bases at J, with 8 bases between the two ends. The germline V gene has CDR1 KGHDR and CDR2 SFDVKD. This CDR3 is built from 14 residues. The CDR3 here is CATSGAQNTGELFF. The CDR3 DNA reads as TGTGCCACCAGTGGCGCTCAAAACACCGGGGAGCTGTTTTTT.

The chain couples TRBV28 to TRBJ2-7; 8 positions agree with TRBD2. Per germline, CDR1 MDHEN and CDR2 SYDVKM. This CDR3 is 15 amino acids long. V gave up 4 bases and J gave up 4 bases; unmatched junction bases: 9. CDR3 region: CASSSSGTRAYEQYF. The CDR3 nucleotides read TGTGCCAGCAGTTCCTCCGGGACTAGAGCTTACGAGCAGTACTTC.

This clonotype was observed many times. V is TRBV20-1 and J is TRBJ2-1; no clear D gene. The germline V and J ends were trimmed by 6 bases and 3 bases, with 12 bases remaining between them. The CDR3 is made up of 13 amino acids. Germline V gene sequence: CDR1 DFQATT, CDR2 SNEGSKA (reference sequence). DNA of the CDR3: TGCAGTGCCGAGATGTCTAACTACAATGAGCAGTTCTTC. It is translated as CSAEMSNYNEQFF.

The V and J genes are TRBV5-6 and TRBJ2-1; 12 bases agree with TRBD2. The CDR3 is 19 amino acids. Per germline, CDR1 SGHDT and CDR2 YYEEEE. Trimming cost V 3 bases and J 9 bases; bases outside gene matches: 19. The CDR3 spells CASSSATMTSGSLWREQFF. The CDR3 DNA reads as TGTGCCAGCAGCTCTGCTACCATGACTAGCGGGAGTTTATGGCGTGAGCAGTTCTTC.

This clonotype was seen ten or more times. The CDR3 bases are TGTGCCATCAGTGAGTTGGCTAGGATCCTCGCCGGGGAGCTGTTTTTT. As protein: CAISELARILAGELFF. The chain recombines TRBV10-3 with TRBJ2-2; D not certain. The V gene lost 1 base and the J gene lost 6 bases, with 15 bases spanning the gap. The CDR3 spans 16 residues. Per germline, CDR1 ENHRY and CDR2 SYGVKD.

This clonotype was observed a handful of times. Its ends do not fully match the called genes, so a read error is possible. The J gene is TRBJ2-7, the V gene TRBV10-2; 8 nucleotides agree with TRBD2. The germline gives CDR1 WSHSY, CDR2 SAAADI. The CDR3 is made up of 13 amino acids. CDR3 in DNA: TGCGCCAGCAGTGAGGGTCCTACAGCGGGAGCGGACTTC. Translation: CASSEGPTAGADF.

This rearrangement joins TRBV5-1 to TRBJ1-5; D ambiguous. CDR1 and CDR2 from the germline V gene are SGHRS and YFSETQ. V was trimmed by 0 bases and J by 0 bases, leaving 10 bases between them. CDR3 length equals 16 residues. The CDR3 loop is CASSLGGLDSNQPQHF. The CDR3 region has the DNA TGCGCCAGCAGCTTGGGAGGGCTCGATAGCAATCAGCCCCAGCATTTT.

This clonotype has ten or more counts. Here the CDR3 DNA reads TGCGCCAGCAGCTTTATTGGGGAGGGACCCAATGAGCAGTTCTTC. It yields the protein CASSFIGEGPNEQFF. This sequence joins TRBV5-1 and TRBJ2-1, with TRBD2 identical over 7 bases. V trimming: 2 bases; J trimming: 6 bases; junction bases outside the gene matches: 8. CDR3 length: 15 residues. The germline V gene encodes CDR1 SGHRS and CDR2 YFSETQ.

This clonotype was recorded many times. The chain combines TRBV10-3 with TRBJ2-3; no reliable D call. With 0 bases removed from V and 0 bases from J, the gap between germline ends came to 7 bases. The CDR3 has 15 residues. Germline CDR1 and CDR2: ENHRY and SYGVKD. The CDR3 sequence: CAISESSISTDTQYF. As DNA, the CDR3 is TGTGCCATCAGTGAGTCTTCTATTAGCACAGATACGCAGTATTTT.

Only a few counts were recorded for this clonotype. The chain combines TRBV28 with TRBJ2-1; possibly TRBD1 or TRBD2 for D (5 bases each). CDR3 length equals 14 residues. With 2 bases removed from V and 9 bases from J, the gap between germline ends came to 14 bases. Germline V gene sequence: CDR1 MDHEN, CDR2 SYDVKM. Here the CDR3 DNA reads TGTGCCAGCAGTTTAGAGCCAGGGAGCCCTGAGCAGTTCTTC. It encodes CASSLEPGSPEQFF.

The chain combines TRBV29-1 with TRBJ2-3, with a tentative D call TRBD2 (6 bases). This CDR3 has 13 amino acids. Germline V lookup: CDR1 SQVTM, CDR2 ANQGSEA. The V and J ends lost 4 bases and 5 bases respectively, with 13 bases between them. For the CDR3, the DNA is TGCAGCGTTGTTGACCCGGAGGGAGATACGCAGTATTTT. Translation gives CSVVDPEGDTQYF.

The V and J genes are TRBV4-3 and TRBJ2-3; 9 nucleotides align to TRBD2. The germline V gene has CDR1 LGHNA and CDR2 YSLEER. The CDR3 is 18 amino acids. V shed 10 bases, J shed 2 bases, and the junction held 19 bases outside the gene matches. The CDR3 sequence is CATKEDVGGRASTDTQYF. For the CDR3, the DNA is TGCGCCACCAAGGAAGACGTTGGCGGGAGGGCCTCCACAGATACGCAGTATTTT.

This clonotype was seen ten or more times. This chain uses TRBV20-1 with TRBJ1-1; D gene uncertain. The CDR3 runs to 12 residues. The V gene's germline CDR1 is DFQATT and CDR2 SNEGSKA (reference sequence). V was trimmed by 7 bases and J by 3 bases, leaving 12 bases between them. In DNA form, the CDR3 reads TGCAGTGTTCATATCCGGGACACTGAAGCTTTCTTT. This encodes CSVHIRDTEAFF.

This clonotype was seen a handful of times. This rearrangement joins TRBV12-3 or TRBV12-4 to TRBJ1-1; D ambiguous. The CDR3 is 13 amino acids. Trimming removed 9 bases from V and 0 bases from J, with 11 bases in between. CDR3 in amino acids: CASLRSMNTEAFF. In DNA form, the CDR3 reads TGTGCCAGTCTCAGATCGATGAACACTGAAGCTTTCTTT.

The rearrangement uses TRBV4-1 and TRBJ2-7; 7 nucleotides agree with TRBD1. The CDR3 totals 17 residues. Germline CDR1 MGHRA, CDR2 YSYEKL. V was clipped by 3 bases and J by 0 bases; unmatched bases: 11. The DNA for the CDR3 is TGCGCCAGCAGCCAGGTTCGACAGGGCCGTTTCTCCTACGAGCAGTACTTC. This encodes CASSQVRQGRFSYEQYF.

In its sample, this clonotype was seen many times. The chain joins TRBV20-1 to TRBJ2-3, with D possibly TRBD1 on 6 matching bases. The CDR3 covers 14 residues. Germline loops: CDR1 DFQATT, CDR2 SNEGSKA (reference sequence). V was trimmed by 3 bases and J by 3 bases, leaving 13 bases between them. The CDR3 here is CSARDSWRTDTQYF. The CDR3 DNA follows: TGCAGTGCTAGGGACAGTTGGAGGACAGATACGCAGTATTTT.

The rearrangement joins TRBV4-1 to TRBJ1-6; 7 nucleotides line up with TRBD1. The CDR3 runs 15 residues. Trimming at V came to 1 base and at J to 5 bases, leaving 2 bases not matched to a gene. The germline CDR1 and CDR2 sequences are MGHRA and YSYEKL. DNA for the CDR3: TGCGCCAGCAGCCAAGGGGACAGTAATAATTCACCCCTCCACTTT. It codes for CASSQGDSNNSPLHF.

The CDR3 reads CASSTKGYEQYF. The CDR3 DNA sequence: TGTGCCAGCAGTACCAAGGGATACGAGCAGTACTTC. J is TRBJ2-7 and V is TRBV12-3 or TRBV12-4; D is ambiguous. The CDR3 covers 12 residues. Trimming took off 5 bases at V and 4 bases at J, with 9 bases between the two ends.

In this sample, this clonotype turned up many times. The J gene is TRBJ2-1, the V gene TRBV10-3; 8 positions match TRBD1. In germline, CDR1 is ENHRY, CDR2 SYGVKD. Unmatched junction bases numbered 5, after V lost 5 bases and J lost 5 bases. The CDR3 extends over 14 amino acids. CDR3 bases: TGTGCCATCAGTTCCGGGACAGGACACAATGAGCAGTTCTTC. This encodes CAISSGTGHNEQFF.

The chain links TRBV12-3 or TRBV12-4 to TRBJ1-1; 9 bases agree with TRBD1. The ends lost 7 bases at V and 0 bases at J; junction bases unmatched: 6. This CDR3 comprises 15 residues. The CDR3 region has the DNA TGTGCCAGCACCAACACAGGGGGCATGAACACTGAAGCTTTCTTT. It yields the protein CASTNTGGMNTEAFF.

This clonotype was recorded many times. The chain links TRBV20-1 to TRBJ2-3, with TRBD2 matching 8 bases. Germline assignment: CDR1 DFQATT and CDR2 SNEGSKA (reference sequence). The CDR3 spans 15 residues. V shed 2 bases and J 0 bases; nucleotides not matched to a gene: 4. CDR3 DNA: TGCAGTGCTAGAAGTCTAGCGGGTAGCACAGATACGCAGTATTTT. Protein product: CSARSLAGSTDTQYF.

The chain couples TRBV20-1 to TRBJ1-1; D unresolved. The V gene's germline CDR1 is DFQATT and CDR2 SNEGSKA (reference sequence). This CDR3 spans 13 amino acids. Trimming took 3 bases from V and 8 from J, leaving 16 bases between them. CDR3 loop: CSARAQAYSEAFF. The CDR3 DNA is TGCAGTGCTAGGGCCCAGGCTTATTCCGAAGCTTTCTTT.

This clonotype was counted ten times or more. The gene calls are TRBV20-1 and TRBJ2-1; a possible D gene is TRBD1 (6 bases). This CDR3 is built from 14 residues. Germline CDR1 and CDR2: DFQATT and SNEGSKA (reference sequence). The V end was cut by 0 bases, the J end by 5 bases, with 11 bases between. The CDR3 DNA is TGCAGTGCTAGAGATCCGGGACAAGACAATGAGCAGTTCTTC. Protein: CSARDPGQDNEQFF.

This clonotype was picked up many times. The genes are TRBV20-1 and TRBJ2-1, with D possibly TRBD2 on 6 matching bases. This CDR3 is built from 15 residues. Germline assignment: CDR1 DFQATT and CDR2 SNEGSKA (reference sequence). Trimming shortened V by 5 bases and J by 4 bases, and 18 bases separated the two germline ends. As DNA, the CDR3 is TGCAGTGCTCCTCGTGGGGGGAGAGCGTACAATGAGCAGTTCTTC. Translation gives CSAPRGGRAYNEQFF.

The rearrangement links TRBV12-3 or TRBV12-4 to TRBJ2-2; no definite D call. With 5 bases removed from V and 9 bases from J, the gap between germline ends came to 7 bases. The length of the CDR3 is 11 residues. Here the CDR3 DNA reads TGTGCCAGCAGTCGAACAAGGGAGCTGTTTTTT. Translated, it gives CASSRTRELFF.

The CDR3: CSVVSAEQYF. The CDR3 nucleotides are TGCAGCGTTGTAAGCGCCGAGCAGTACTTC. V gene TRBV29-1 combines with J gene TRBJ2-7; D remains ambiguous. Germline CDR1 SQVTM, CDR2 ANQGSEA. V lost 4 bases to trimming and J lost 6 bases, with 7 bases between them. This CDR3 has 10 amino acids.

The chain links TRBV2 to TRBJ2-1; D is unresolved. CDR1 and CDR2 (germline): SNHLY, FYNNEI. V lost 3 bases and J 6 bases, leaving 9 bases between the germline ends. The CDR3 runs to 13 residues. Written as DNA, the CDR3 is TGTGCCAGCAGTGAGGCGCCGGGCAATGAGCAGTTCTTC. Protein sequence: CASSEAPGNEQFF.

The chain combines TRBV28 with TRBJ1-5, with 9 bases identical to TRBD1. Trimming at V came to 0 bases and at J to 6 bases, leaving 6 bases not matched to a gene. Germline lookup yields CDR1 MDHEN and CDR2 SYDVKM. The CDR3 is made up of 16 amino acids. As DNA, the CDR3 is TGTGCCAGCAGTTTATGGTCCGGGACAGGGAGTCAGCCCCAGCATTTT. Protein: CASSLWSGTGSQPQHF.

The genes are TRBV5-1 and TRBJ2-3; D may be TRBD2 (6 bases). The germline gives CDR1 SGHRS, CDR2 YFSETQ. The CDR3 is made up of 13 amino acids. Trimming cost V 7 bases and J 4 bases, with 13 bases left between them. CDR3 sequence (DNA): TGCGCCAGCCGGAGGGGAGTTCCAGATACGCAGTATTTT. Amino acids: CASRRGVPDTQYF.

This clonotype has just one count. CDR3: CASRNRGYNEQFF. The CDR3 DNA is TGTGCCAGCAGAAACAGGGGATACAATGAGCAGTTCTTC. The rearrangement links TRBV2 to TRBJ2-1; 7 nucleotides agree with TRBD1. The CDR3 is 13 amino acids. J was trimmed by 4 bases and V by 6 bases; bases with no gene match: 3. CDR1 is SNHLY, CDR2 FYNNEI, per germline.

This clonotype was picked up many times. V is TRBV12-3 or TRBV12-4 and J is TRBJ2-3, with D possibly being TRBD2 (5 bases). CDR3 length: 13 residues. V dropped 2 bases and J dropped 5 bases, with 8 bases sitting between them. CDR3 sequence (DNA): TGTGCCAGCAGTTTAACTAGACGAGATACGCAGTATTTT. It specifies CASSLTRRDTQYF.

The J gene is TRBJ2-3, the V gene TRBV28; D is unclear. The CDR3 covers 14 residues. The germline V gene encodes CDR1 MDHEN and CDR2 SYDVKM. V lost 7 bases and J 4 bases, leaving 15 bases between the germline ends. The CDR3 DNA reads as TGTGCCAGCACCGGACGGAGAAGGGCAGATACGCAGTATTTT. Protein product: CASTGRRRADTQYF.